The 20 T cell receptor beta chains in this list originate from one sample, sequenced in a study of T-cell reconstitution after alpha-beta-depleted transplantation in children. As it was prepared, the TCRbeta library received unique molecular identifiers. In TCRdb, the PCR reads were re-called with MiXCR into one record per CDR3 protein. The table lists around 500,000 distinct CDR3 sequences, under 30% of them singletons. The sample in question was PBMCs, mostly from graft donor cells, obtained 360 days after TCRalphabeta/CD19-depleted stem cell transplant. The receptors shown here come from a boy younger than two who had a stem cell transplant for acute myeloid leukemia, so the T cells may come from the graft donor.

This sequence joins TRBV12-3 or TRBV12-4 and TRBJ2-5, with 9 nucleotides matching TRBD1. This CDR3 comprises 15 residues. With V trimmed by 5 bases and J by 6 bases, 10 bases remained unmatched. CDR3 nucleotides: TGTGCCAGCAGTCCCAGAACAGGGGGCGGGAAGACCCAGTACTTC. It codes for CASSPRTGGGKTQYF.

The chain carries TRBV4-2 and TRBJ2-5; 9 bases align to TRBD1. The V gene end was trimmed by 2 bases and the J gene end by 2 bases; junction bases not matched to a gene: 3. The CDR3 extends over 15 amino acids. The V gene's germline CDR1 is LGHNA and CDR2 YNFKEQ. The CDR3 spells CASSQTGGRQETQYF. The DNA of the CDR3 is TGTGCCAGCAGCCAAACAGGGGGCAGGCAAGAGACCCAGTACTTC.

The sample holds a few counts of this clonotype. The chain recombines TRBV7-9 with TRBJ2-3, with 7 bases matching TRBD1. Germline CDR1 is SEHNR and CDR2 is FQNEAQ (reference sequence). The CDR3 is made up of 16 amino acids. The V segment lost 5 bases and the J segment 2 bases; nucleotides outside the gene matches: 10. The CDR3 here is CASSAETGPSTDTQYF. The CDR3 bases are TGTGCCAGCAGCGCGGAGACAGGGCCCTCCACAGATACGCAGTATTTT.

This clonotype has a count of ten or more. The J gene is TRBJ1-1, the V gene TRBV12-3 or TRBV12-4, with D possibly TRBD1 on 6 matching bases. This CDR3 spans 14 amino acids. V was shortened by 4 bases and J by 2 bases, with 11 bases between the two germline ends. The CDR3 sequence: CASSSTGFNTEAFF. The CDR3 coding sequence is TGTGCCAGCAGTTCAACAGGGTTTAACACTGAAGCTTTCTTT.

In its sample, this clonotype was seen a few times. The gene calls are TRBV5-1 and TRBJ2-5; 9 positions agree with TRBD1. Looked up from germline, CDR1 is SGHRS and CDR2 is YFSETQ. The CDR3 consists of 15 residues. The J segment lost 1 base and the V segment lost 4 bases, leaving 5 bases of the junction unmatched. The CDR3 bases are TGCGCCAGCAGCGGGGGACAGGGTGGCCAAGAGACCCAGTACTTC. It codes for CASSGGQGGQETQYF.

The rearrangement uses TRBV7-2 and TRBJ2-3, with TRBD2 matching over 9 bases. Germline CDR1 is SGHTA and CDR2 is FQGNSA. V was pared by 2 bases and J by 6 bases, with 6 bases of the junction left unmatched. The CDR3 loop spans 15 amino acids. The CDR3 region is CASSLTGGGVDTQYF. CDR3 sequence (DNA): TGTGCCAGCAGCTTAACTGGCGGGGGGGTCGATACGCAGTATTTT.

The J gene is TRBJ2-5, the V gene TRBV11-2, with TRBD2 identical over 9 bases. The germline CDR1 and CDR2 sequences are SGHAT and FQNNGV. CDR3 length: 18 residues. V lost 2 bases to trimming and J lost 3 bases; unmatched junction nucleotides: 13. The CDR3 here is CASSLYDWGGGGEETQYF. The CDR3, as DNA: TGTGCCAGCAGCTTATATGACTGGGGAGGCGGGGGGGAAGAGACCCAGTACTTC.

This chain connects TRBV29-1 to TRBJ1-4; D remains unclear. The germline V gene encodes CDR1 SQVTM and CDR2 ANQGSEA. The CDR3 contains 13 residues. V was shortened by 3 bases and J by 2 bases, with 7 bases between the two germline ends. The CDR3 here is CSVDVGTNEKLFF. The CDR3 DNA sequence: TGCAGCGTTGATGTGGGGACTAATGAAAAACTGTTTTTT.

This chain joins TRBV7-2 and TRBJ2-2; 10 bases are a match to TRBD1. Unmatched junction bases numbered 1, after V lost 3 bases and J lost 0 bases. The CDR3 contains 16 residues. The V gene's germline CDR1 is SGHTA and CDR2 FQGNSA. CDR3: CASSLTGGSNTGELFF. The DNA of the CDR3 is TGTGCCAGCAGCTTGACAGGGGGCTCGAACACCGGGGAGCTGTTTTTT.

The chain joins TRBV4-3 to TRBJ2-7; TRBD1 matches at 8 bases. The germline CDR1 and CDR2 sequences are LGHNA and YSLEER. With 1 base clipped from V and 6 bases from J, the junction kept 5 bases outside the gene matches. The length of the CDR3 is 14 residues. CDR3 region: CASSQGGDRREQYF. CDR3 coding DNA: TGCGCCAGCAGCCAAGGAGGGGACAGGCGCGAGCAGTACTTC.

There are many counts of this clonotype. CDR3 in amino acids: CASSFRPYEQYF. As DNA, the CDR3 is TGTGCCAGCAGCTTTCGTCCTTACGAGCAGTACTTC. This chain joins TRBV7-9 and TRBJ2-7; no reliable D call. V was pared by 3 bases and J by 4 bases, with 7 bases between. CDR3 length: 12 residues. Germline assignment: CDR1 SEHNR and CDR2 FQNEAQ (reference sequence). The variable domain in full, completed from reference TRBV7-9 and TRBJ2-7, reads DTGVSQNPRHKITKRGQNVTFRCDPISEHNRLYWYRQTLGQGPEFLTYFQNEAQLEKSRLLSDRFSAERPKGSFSTLEIQRTEQGDSAMYLCASSFRPYEQYFGPGTRLTVT.

The rearrangement uses TRBV4-2 and TRBJ2-7, with D hard to call. Germline CDR1 and CDR2: LGHNA and YNFKEQ. The CDR3 length is 14 residues. This CDR3 is CASGPGLLSHEQYV. In DNA, the CDR3 is TGTGCCAGCGGCCCCGGGCTCCTCTCCCACGAGCAGTACGTC.

This clonotype was counted only a few times. This chain uses TRBV19 with TRBJ2-2, with TRBD2 matching 10 bases. CDR3 length: 19 amino acids. With V trimmed by 5 bases and J by 3 bases, 15 bases remained unmatched. The germline V gene has CDR1 LNHDA and CDR2 SQIVND (reference sequence). Here the CDR3 reads CASSPSSGGLSTYTGELFF. CDR3 nucleotides: TGTGCCAGTAGTCCCTCTAGCGGGGGCCTATCAACCTACACCGGGGAGCTGTTTTTT.

In its sample, this clonotype was seen a few times. CDR3 nucleotide sequence: TGCAGCGTTGAAAATAAACAGGCGAACACTGAAGCTTTCTTT. This codes for CSVENKQANTEAFF. This chain connects TRBV29-1 to TRBJ1-1; D possibly corresponds to TRBD1 (5 bases). The germline V and J ends were trimmed by 2 bases and 1 base, with 11 bases remaining between them. The CDR3 is 14 residues long. Germline lookup yields CDR1 SQVTM and CDR2 ANQGSEA.

The table lists this clonotype with a few counts. The chain uses TRBV12-3 or TRBV12-4 and TRBJ2-1; no reliable D call. This CDR3 is built from 15 residues. The V end was cut by 7 bases, the J end by 4 bases, with 17 bases between. CDR3 region: CASTDPDRLYNEQFF. The CDR3 DNA is TGTGCCAGCACCGACCCGGACCGGTTATACAATGAGCAGTTCTTC.

In its sample, this clonotype was seen many times. This chain connects TRBV29-1 to TRBJ2-1; D remains unclear. CDR3 size: 12 residues. Trimming took off 4 bases at V and 3 bases at J, with 7 bases between the two ends. The germline V gene has CDR1 SQVTM and CDR2 ANQGSEA. CDR3 protein: CSVVGLYNEQFF. The DNA of the CDR3 is TGCAGCGTTGTGGGCCTCTACAATGAGCAGTTCTTC.

The V call is TRBV28, the J call TRBJ2-3; the match to TRBD2 covers 12 bases. There are 16 residues in the CDR3. V lost 3 bases to trimming and J lost 2 bases; unmatched junction nucleotides: 3. Germline CDR1 is MDHEN and CDR2 is SYDVKM. CDR3 DNA sequence: TGTGCCAGCAGTTTCACTAGCGGGGGGAACACAGATACGCAGTATTTT. Translating it yields CASSFTSGGNTDTQYF.

This clonotype was found a few times. This CDR3 is CALGPGFDGYTF. The CDR3 coding sequence is TGTGCCCTCGGGCCAGGGTTCGATGGCTACACCTTC. The chain recombines TRBV28 with TRBJ1-2, with D tentatively TRBD1 (5 bases). The CDR3 is 12 residues long. Germline CDR1 reads MDHEN; CDR2 reads SYDVKM. V was trimmed by 11 bases and J by 6 bases, leaving 16 bases between them.

The gene calls are TRBV5-1 and TRBJ1-1; the D gene is possibly TRBD1 (5 bases). CDR1 is SGHRS, CDR2 YFSETQ, per germline. CDR3 size: 12 residues. V lost 4 bases to trimming and J lost 8 bases, with 12 bases between them. CDR3 DNA: TGCGCCAGCAGCAAGGGGCCTACCGAAGCTTTCTTT. This codes for CASSKGPTEAFF.

This clonotype was counted ten times or more. V and J are TRBV6-5 and TRBJ2-5; 8 bases are shared with TRBD1. CDR1 and CDR2 (germline): MNHEY, SVGAGI. Trimming at V came to 0 bases and at J to 3 bases, leaving 0 bases not matched to a gene. The CDR3 has 14 amino acids. Here the CDR3 DNA reads TGTGCCAGCAGTTACTCGGACAGGGAAGAGACCCAGTACTTC. Protein product: CASSYSDREETQYF.